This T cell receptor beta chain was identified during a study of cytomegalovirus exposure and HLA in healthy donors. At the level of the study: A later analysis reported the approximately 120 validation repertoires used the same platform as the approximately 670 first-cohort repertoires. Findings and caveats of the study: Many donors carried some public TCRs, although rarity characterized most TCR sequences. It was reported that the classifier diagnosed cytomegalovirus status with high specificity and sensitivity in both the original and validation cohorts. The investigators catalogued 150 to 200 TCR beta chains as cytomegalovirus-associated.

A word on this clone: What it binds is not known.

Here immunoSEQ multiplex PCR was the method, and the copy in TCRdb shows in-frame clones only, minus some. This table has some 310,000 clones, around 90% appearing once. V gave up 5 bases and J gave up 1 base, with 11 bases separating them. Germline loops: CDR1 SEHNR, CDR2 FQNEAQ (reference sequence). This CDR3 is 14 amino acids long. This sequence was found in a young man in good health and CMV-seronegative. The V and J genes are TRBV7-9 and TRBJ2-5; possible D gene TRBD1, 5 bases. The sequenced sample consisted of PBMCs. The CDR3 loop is CASSRKGSQETQYF. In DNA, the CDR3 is TGTGCCAGCAGCAGAAAGGGGTCCCAAGAGACCCAGTACTTC.